This TCR beta chain was sequenced for a study of shared clonotypes between healthy human individuals. Study information: The people who gave samples were a couple of women and a few men aged 18 to 49.

Comments on this clone: Other DNA sequences from this sample encode an identical CDR3 as well.

Selected positively for CCR7 and CD45RO-negative, naive CD8 cells excluded terminally differentiated effector memory CD45RA+ cells. Assay runs were performed at deep level. Per sorted-subset replicate PCR, input was around 200 ng DNA, representing about 32,000 T cell genomes. The method was immunoSEQ multiplex PCR; TCRdb's version includes in-frame clones alone and lacks a portion of them. The sample holds over 800,000 clones, about 92% seen once. The material sequenced was naive CD8+ T cells sorted from blood. The sequence came from a man under 40 in good health.

CDR3 DNA sequence: TGCGCCAGCAGCTTAGAGTCCTACGAGCAGTACTTC. As protein: CASSLESYEQYF. The gene calls are TRBV5-1 and TRBJ2-7; D not resolved. The CDR3 is made up of 12 amino acids. Germline V CDR1 and CDR2: SGHRS, YFSETQ. Trimming cost V 2 bases and J 1 base, with 4 bases left between them. The complete variable domain, with remaining parts taken from reference TRBV5-1 and TRBJ2-7, reads KAGVTQTPRYLIKTRGQQVTLSCSPISGHRSVSWYQQTPGQGLQFLFEYFSETQRNKGNFPGRFSGRQFSNSRSEMNVSTLELGDSALYLCASSLESYEQYFGPGTRLTVT.